One and the same sample provided the 10 T cell receptor beta chains below, sequenced in a study of cytomegalovirus exposure and HLA in healthy donors. 60 Vbeta and 13 Jbeta primers were used in PCR. Some clones are missing from TCRdb's copy, which holds only in-frame ones; the method was immunoSEQ multiplex PCR. The table includes fewer than 200,000 clones, roughly 84% detected once. Material: PBMCs. The receptors shown here come from a young man in good health and CMV-seropositive.

This clone was counted once. This chain connects TRBV13 to TRBJ1-2, with no clear D. Germline CDR1 is PRHDT and CDR2 is FYEKMQ (reference sequence). Deletions cut 3 bases from V and 7 bases from J, with 12 bases between. The CDR3 runs 13 residues. The CDR3 region is CASSFQEGLGYTF. The CDR3 DNA follows: TGTGCCAGCAGCTTCCAGGAGGGTCTTGGCTACACCTTC.

The chain couples TRBV14 to TRBJ2-3; 10 bases match TRBD2. V lost 1 base and J lost 6; bases outside the gene matches: 1. CDR1 SGHDN and CDR2 FVKESK come from the germline V gene. CDR3 size: 14 residues. The CDR3 region is CASSQGTSGDTQYF. The CDR3 DNA is TGTGCCAGCAGCCAAGGGACTAGCGGTGATACGCAGTATTTT.

The V call is TRBV5-5, the J call TRBJ2-5; 9 bases map to TRBD2. The CDR3 totals 16 residues. The V and J ends lost 2 bases and 2 bases, in that order; junction bases with no gene match: 7. Germline V gives CDR1 SGHKS, CDR2 YYEKEE (reference sequence). In DNA, the CDR3 is TGTGCCAGCAGCTTAGGGATGACTAGCGGACAAGAGACCCAGTACTTC. Its translation is CASSLGMTSGQETQYF.

The sample holds a few counts of this clone. The chain employs TRBV4-3 and TRBJ1-1; 9 bases fit TRBD1. This CDR3 contains 15 residues. J was trimmed by 7 bases and V by 4 bases; bases with no gene match: 10. The germline V gene has CDR1 LGHNA and CDR2 YSLEER. In DNA form, the CDR3 reads TGCGCCAGCAGCCGAGAGGACAGGGGAGAAGATGAAGCTTTCTTT. Protein sequence: CASSREDRGEDEAFF.

This sequence joins TRBV6-5 and TRBJ1-1; 8 bases line up with TRBD1. CDR1 is MNHEY and CDR2 is SVGAGI in the germline V gene. The CDR3 extends over 14 amino acids. Trimming at V came to 6 bases and at J to 1 base, leaving 4 bases not matched to a gene. This CDR3 is CASRYGQGNTEAFF. For the CDR3, the DNA is TGTGCCAGCAGATACGGACAGGGGAACACTGAAGCTTTCTTT.

This clone appeared a single time. J is TRBJ2-2 and V is TRBV7-8, with 12 bases fitting TRBD2. CDR3 size: 17 residues. Germline-derived CDR1 and CDR2 are SGHVS and FQNEAQ. V was clipped by 5 bases and J by 5 bases; unmatched bases: 9. CDR3 coding DNA: TGTGCCAGCAGCCGGCGACTAGCGGGAGAGGATACCGGGGAGCTGTTTTTT. Protein: CASSRRLAGEDTGELFF.

V and J are TRBV25-1 and TRBJ2-2; D remains unclear. The V end was cut by 2 bases, the J end by 3 bases, with 7 bases between. The CDR3 spans 14 residues. The germline gives CDR1 MGHDK, CDR2 SYGVNS. The DNA for the CDR3 is TGTGCCAGCAGTGAAGTACTGTACACCGGGGAGCTGTTTTTT. The encoded protein is CASSEVLYTGELFF.

There are a few counts of this clone. The gene calls are TRBV7-9 and TRBJ2-3; D unresolved. Germline CDR1 is SEHNR and CDR2 is FQNEAQ (reference sequence). CDR3 length: 13 residues. V was pared by 5 bases and J by 4 bases, with 10 bases between. This chain's CDR3 is CASSGIEADTQYF. CDR3 DNA: TGTGCCAGCAGCGGTATAGAAGCAGATACGCAGTATTTT.

The DNA of the CDR3 is TGCAGCGTTGATAAATCCTACAATGAGCAGTTCTTC. The encoded protein is CSVDKSYNEQFF. The rearrangement joins TRBV29-1 to TRBJ2-1, with D uncertain. V was trimmed by 3 bases and J by 1 base, leaving 4 bases between them. The germline V gene has CDR1 SQVTM and CDR2 ANQGSEA. The CDR3 is made up of 12 amino acids.

Concerning this clone: The sample holds other DNA sequences that translate to the same CDR3. The chain links TRBV7-3 to TRBJ2-3; 7 nucleotides line up with TRBD2. The germline gives CDR1 SGHTA, CDR2 FQGTGA. CDR3 size: 13 residues. With 6 bases clipped from V and 4 bases from J, the junction kept 4 bases outside the gene matches. CDR3 amino acids: CASSLGLADTQYF. The DNA for the CDR3 is TGTGCCAGCAGTTTAGGACTAGCAGATACGCAGTATTTT.